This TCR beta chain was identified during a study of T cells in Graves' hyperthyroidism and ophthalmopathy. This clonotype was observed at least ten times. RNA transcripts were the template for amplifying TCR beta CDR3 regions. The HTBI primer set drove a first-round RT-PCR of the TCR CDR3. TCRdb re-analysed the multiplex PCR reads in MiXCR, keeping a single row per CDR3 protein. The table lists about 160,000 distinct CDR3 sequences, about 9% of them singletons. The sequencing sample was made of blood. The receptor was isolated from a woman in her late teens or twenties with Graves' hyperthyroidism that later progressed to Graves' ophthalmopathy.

The CDR3 spells CASSSPGQYNEQFF. CDR3 in DNA: TGTGCCAGCAGCTCCCCGGGACAGTACAATGAGCAGTTCTTC. The chain joins TRBV11-3 to TRBJ2-1, with 7 bases lining up with TRBD1. CDR1 SGHNT and CDR2 YENEEA come from the germline V gene. This CDR3 has 14 amino acids. The trim removed 4 bases at V and 4 bases at J, leaving 4 bases unmatched.